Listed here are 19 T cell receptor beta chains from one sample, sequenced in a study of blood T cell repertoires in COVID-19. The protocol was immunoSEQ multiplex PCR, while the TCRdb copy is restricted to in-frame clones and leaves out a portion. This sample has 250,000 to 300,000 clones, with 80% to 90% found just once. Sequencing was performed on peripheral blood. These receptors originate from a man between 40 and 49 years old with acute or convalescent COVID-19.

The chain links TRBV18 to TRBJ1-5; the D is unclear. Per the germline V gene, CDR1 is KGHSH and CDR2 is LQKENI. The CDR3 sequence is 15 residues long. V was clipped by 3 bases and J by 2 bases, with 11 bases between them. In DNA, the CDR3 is TGTGCCAGCTCACCGGGCGACGAAGGCAATCAGCCCCAGCATTTT. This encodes CASSPGDEGNQPQHF.

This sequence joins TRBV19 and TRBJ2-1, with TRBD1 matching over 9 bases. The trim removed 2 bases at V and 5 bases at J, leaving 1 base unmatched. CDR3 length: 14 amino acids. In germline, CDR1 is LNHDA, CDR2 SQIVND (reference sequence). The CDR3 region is CASSIRTGDNEQFF. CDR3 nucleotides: TGTGCCAGTAGTATAAGGACAGGGGACAATGAGCAGTTCTTC.

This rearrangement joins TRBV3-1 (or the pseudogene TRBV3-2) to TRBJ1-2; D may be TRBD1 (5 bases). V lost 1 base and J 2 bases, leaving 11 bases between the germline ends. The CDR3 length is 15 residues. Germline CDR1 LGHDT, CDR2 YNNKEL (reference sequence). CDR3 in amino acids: CASSQGRGSNYGYTF. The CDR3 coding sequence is TGTGCCAGCAGCCAAGGAAGGGGATCCAACTATGGCTACACCTTC.

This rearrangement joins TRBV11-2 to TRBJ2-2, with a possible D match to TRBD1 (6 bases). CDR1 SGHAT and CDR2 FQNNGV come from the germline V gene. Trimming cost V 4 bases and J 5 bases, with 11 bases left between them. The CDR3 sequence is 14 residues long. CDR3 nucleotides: TGTGCCAGCAGCTCGGACAGAAGGACCGGGGAGCTGTTTTTT. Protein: CASSSDRRTGELFF.

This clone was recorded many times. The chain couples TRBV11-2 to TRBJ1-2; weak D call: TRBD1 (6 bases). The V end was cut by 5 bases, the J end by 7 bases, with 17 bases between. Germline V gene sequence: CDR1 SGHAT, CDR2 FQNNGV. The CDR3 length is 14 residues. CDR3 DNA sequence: TGTGCCAGCAGCCCTAACAGGGACCGTGGTGGCTACACCTTC. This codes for CASSPNRDRGGYTF.

CDR3 residues: CATSGSGTGISDTQYF. The CDR3 coding sequence is TGTGCCACCAGTGGCTCTGGGACAGGGATCTCAGATACGCAGTATTTT. The rearrangement links TRBV24-1 to TRBJ2-3; 9 nucleotides match TRBD1. The CDR3 has 16 amino acids. J lost 4 bases, V lost 5 bases, and 9 bases had no gene match. Germline V lookup: CDR1 KGHDR, CDR2 SFDVKD.

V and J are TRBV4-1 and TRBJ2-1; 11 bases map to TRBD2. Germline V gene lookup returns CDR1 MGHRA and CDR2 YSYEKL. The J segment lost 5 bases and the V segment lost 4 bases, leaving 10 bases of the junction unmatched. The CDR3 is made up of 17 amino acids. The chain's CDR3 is CASSLNLLAGVNNEQFF. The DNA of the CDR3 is TGCGCCAGCAGCCTTAACTTACTAGCGGGGGTGAACAATGAGCAGTTCTTC.

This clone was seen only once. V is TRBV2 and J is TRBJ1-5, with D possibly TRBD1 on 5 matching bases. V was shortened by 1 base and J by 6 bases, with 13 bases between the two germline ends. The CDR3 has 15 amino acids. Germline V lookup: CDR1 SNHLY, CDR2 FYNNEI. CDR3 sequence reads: CASSEVWQGPQPQHF. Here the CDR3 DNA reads TGTGCCAGCAGTGAAGTATGGCAGGGTCCTCAGCCCCAGCATTTT.

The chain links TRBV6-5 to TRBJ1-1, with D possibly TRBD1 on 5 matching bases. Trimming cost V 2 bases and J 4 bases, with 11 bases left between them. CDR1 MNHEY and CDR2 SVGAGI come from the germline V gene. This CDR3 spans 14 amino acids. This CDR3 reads CASSYTRRGTEAFF. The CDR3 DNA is TGTGCCAGCAGTTACACCAGGAGGGGCACTGAAGCTTTCTTT.

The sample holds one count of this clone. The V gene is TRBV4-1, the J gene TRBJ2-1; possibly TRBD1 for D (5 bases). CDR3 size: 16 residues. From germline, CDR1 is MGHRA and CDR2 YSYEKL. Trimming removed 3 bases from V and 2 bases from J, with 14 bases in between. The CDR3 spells CASSHRRDFPYNEQFF. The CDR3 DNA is TGCGCCAGCAGCCACCGCAGGGATTTCCCCTACAATGAGCAGTTCTTC.

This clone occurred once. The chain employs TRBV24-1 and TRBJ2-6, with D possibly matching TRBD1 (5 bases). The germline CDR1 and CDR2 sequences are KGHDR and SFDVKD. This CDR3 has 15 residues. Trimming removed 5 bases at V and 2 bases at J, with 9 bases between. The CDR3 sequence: CATSAQGTGANVLTF. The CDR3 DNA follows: TGTGCCACCAGTGCCCAGGGTACTGGGGCCAACGTCCTGACTTTC.

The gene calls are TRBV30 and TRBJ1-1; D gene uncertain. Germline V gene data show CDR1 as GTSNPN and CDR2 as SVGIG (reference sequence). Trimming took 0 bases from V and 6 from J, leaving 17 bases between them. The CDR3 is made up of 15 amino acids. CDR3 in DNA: TGTGCCTGGAGTGTACAAAGAGGGTTAAGGGCTGAAGCTTTCTTT. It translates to CAWSVQRGLRAEAFF.

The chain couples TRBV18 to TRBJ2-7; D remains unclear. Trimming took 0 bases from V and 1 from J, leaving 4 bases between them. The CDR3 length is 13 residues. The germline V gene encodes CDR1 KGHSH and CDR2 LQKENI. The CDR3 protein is CASSPPTSYEQYF. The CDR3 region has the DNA TGTGCCAGCTCACCACCTACTTCCTACGAGCAGTACTTC.

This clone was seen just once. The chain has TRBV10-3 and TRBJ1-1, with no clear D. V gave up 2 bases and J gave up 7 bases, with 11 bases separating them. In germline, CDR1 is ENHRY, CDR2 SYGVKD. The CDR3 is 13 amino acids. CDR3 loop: CAISEGQANEAFF. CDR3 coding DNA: TGTGCCATCAGTGAGGGTCAGGCCAATGAAGCTTTCTTT.

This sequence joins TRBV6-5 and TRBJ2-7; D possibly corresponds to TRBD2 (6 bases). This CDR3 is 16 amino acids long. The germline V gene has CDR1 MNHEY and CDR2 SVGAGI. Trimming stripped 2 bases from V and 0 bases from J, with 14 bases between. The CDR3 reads CASSYHPGLPSYEQYF. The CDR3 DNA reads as TGTGCCAGCAGTTACCACCCTGGACTACCCTCCTACGAGCAGTACTTC.

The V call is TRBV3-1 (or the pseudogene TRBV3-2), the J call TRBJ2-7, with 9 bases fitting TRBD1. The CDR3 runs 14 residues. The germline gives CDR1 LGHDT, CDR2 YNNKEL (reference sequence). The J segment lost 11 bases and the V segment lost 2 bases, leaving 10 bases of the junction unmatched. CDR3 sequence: CASSQSTGGVSKYF. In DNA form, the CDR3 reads TGTGCCAGCAGCCAATCGACAGGGGGGGTTAGTAAGTACTTC.

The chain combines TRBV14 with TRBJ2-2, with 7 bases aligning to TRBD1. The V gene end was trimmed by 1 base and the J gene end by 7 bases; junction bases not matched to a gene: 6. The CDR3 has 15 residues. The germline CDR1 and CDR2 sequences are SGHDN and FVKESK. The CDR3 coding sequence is TGTGCCAGCAGCCAAGTGGATAGGGACAGCGGGGAGCTGTTTTTT. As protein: CASSQVDRDSGELFF.

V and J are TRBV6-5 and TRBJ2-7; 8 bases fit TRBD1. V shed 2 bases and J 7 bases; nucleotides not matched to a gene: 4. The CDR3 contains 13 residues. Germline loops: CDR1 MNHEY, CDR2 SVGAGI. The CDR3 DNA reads TGTGCCAGCAGTTACACGAGGACAGGGGAGCAGTACTTC. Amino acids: CASSYTRTGEQYF.

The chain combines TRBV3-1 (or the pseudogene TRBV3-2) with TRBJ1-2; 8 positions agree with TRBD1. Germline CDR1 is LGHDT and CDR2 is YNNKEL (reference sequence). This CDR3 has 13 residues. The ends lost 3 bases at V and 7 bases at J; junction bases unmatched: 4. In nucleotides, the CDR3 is TGTGCCAGCAGCCACAGGGGGCGCGGTGGCTACACCTTC. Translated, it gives CASSHRGRGGYTF.